The TCR beta chain under discussion was sequenced for a study of early T cells in non-severe SARS-CoV-2 infection. Across the study: Unsorted whole-blood RNA was sequenced in bulk, leaving chains unpaired.

The protocol attached unique molecular identifiers to individual cDNA molecules. A single record per CDR3 protein comes from TCRdb applying MiXCR to the 5' RACE reads. The sample includes tens of thousands of distinct CDR3 sequences, about 10% of them seen just once. V trimming: 0 bases; J trimming: 6 bases; junction bases outside the gene matches: 5. The length of the CDR3 is 15 residues. Germline CDR1 reads LNHNV; CDR2 reads YYDKDF (reference sequence). This clonotype came up many times. The receptor was isolated from an adult who was a healthcare worker with PCR-confirmed SARS-CoV-2 infection or an uninfected control (not recorded which). This rearrangement joins TRBV15 to TRBJ2-7, with 10 bases matching TRBD2. Sample: whole blood, taken at baseline. The chain's CDR3 is CATSRDSGTSAEQYF. Here the CDR3 DNA reads TGTGCCACCAGCAGAGACTCAGGGACTAGCGCCGAGCAGTACTTC. The full variable domain, rest sourced from reference TRBV15 and TRBJ2-7, is DAMVIQNPRYQVTQFGKPVTLSCSQTLNHNVMYWYQQKSSQAPKLLFHYYDKDFNNEADTPDNFQSRRPNTSFCFLDIRSPGLGDTAMYLCATSRDSGTSAEQYFGPGTRLTVT.